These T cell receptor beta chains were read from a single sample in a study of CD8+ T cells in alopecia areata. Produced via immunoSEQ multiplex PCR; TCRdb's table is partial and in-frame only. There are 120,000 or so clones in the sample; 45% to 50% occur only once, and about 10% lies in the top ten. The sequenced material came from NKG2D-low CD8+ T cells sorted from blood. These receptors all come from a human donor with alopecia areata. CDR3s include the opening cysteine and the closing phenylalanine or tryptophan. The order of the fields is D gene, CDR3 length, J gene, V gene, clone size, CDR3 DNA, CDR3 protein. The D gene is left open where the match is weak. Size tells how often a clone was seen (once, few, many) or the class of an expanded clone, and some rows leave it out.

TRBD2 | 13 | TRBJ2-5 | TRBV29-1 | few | TGCAGCGGACTAGCGGGCGCCCAAGAGACCCAGTACTTC | CSGLAGAQETQYF
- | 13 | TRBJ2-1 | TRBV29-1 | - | TGCAGCGTTGTCTTGACTGAGTACAATGAGCAGTTCTTC | CSVVLTEYNEQFF
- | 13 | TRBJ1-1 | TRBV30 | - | TGTGCCTGGGCACAGGGAGGAACCACTGAAGCTTTCTTT | CAWAQGGTTEAFF
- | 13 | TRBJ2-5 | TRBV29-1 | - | TGCAGCGTTGTATCAGGGTCGGAAGAGACCCAGTACTTC | CSVVSGSEETQYF
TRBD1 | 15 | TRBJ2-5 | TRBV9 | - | TGTGCCAGCAGCGTAGAAGGGACAGAGGGGGAGACCCAGTACTTC | CASSVEGTEGETQYF
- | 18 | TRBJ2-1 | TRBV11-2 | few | TGTGCCAGCAGCTTCTATACATTAGGGCTAGCGCAATACAATGAGCAGTTCTTC | CASSFYTLGLAQYNEQFF
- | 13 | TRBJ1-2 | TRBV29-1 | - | TGCAGCGTTGACACACAGGCTGACTATGGCTACACCTTC | CSVDTQADYGYTF
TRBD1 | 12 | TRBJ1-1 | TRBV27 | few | TGTGCCAGCAGCGACAGGGGGCTGGATGCTTTCTTT | CASSDRGLDAFF
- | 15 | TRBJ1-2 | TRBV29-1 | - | TGCAGCGTTGAAGAGGCAGAGTTTTCAAACTATGGCTACACCTTC | CSVEEAEFSNYGYTF
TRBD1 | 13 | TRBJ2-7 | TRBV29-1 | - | TGCAGCGCCGGGACAGGGGACTCCTACGAGCAGTACTTC | CSAGTGDSYEQYF
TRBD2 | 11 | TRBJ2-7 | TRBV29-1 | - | TGCAGCGTTGGGGAGGGCTACGAGCAGTACTTC | CSVGEGYEQYF
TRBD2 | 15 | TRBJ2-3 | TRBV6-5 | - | TGTGCCAGCAGTCGACTAGCGGAGCTCACAGATACGCAGTATTTT | CASSRLAELTDTQYF
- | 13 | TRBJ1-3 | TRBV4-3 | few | TGCGCCAGCAGCCGTGGCCCTGGAAACACCATATATTTT | CASSRGPGNTIYF
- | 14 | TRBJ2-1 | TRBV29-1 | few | TGCAGCGTTGAAAGGGGAGGAAGGAACAATGAGCAGTTCTTC | CSVERGGRNNEQFF
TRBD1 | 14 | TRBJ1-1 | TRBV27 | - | TGTGCCAGCAGTCCCACAGGGGGGGACACTGAAGCTTTCTTT | CASSPTGGDTEAFF
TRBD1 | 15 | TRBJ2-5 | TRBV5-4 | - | TGTGCCAGCAGCTTGGAGCCGGACAGGGGGGAGACCCAGTACTTC | CASSLEPDRGETQYF
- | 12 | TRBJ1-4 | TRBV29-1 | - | TGCAGCGTTATGGGGATTAATGAAAAACTGTTTTTT | CSVMGINEKLFF
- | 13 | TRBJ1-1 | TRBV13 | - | TGTGCCAGCAGCTTAGAGGCGAACACTGAAGCTTTCTTT | CASSLEANTEAFF
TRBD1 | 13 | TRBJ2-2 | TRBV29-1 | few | TGCAGCGTCGGGACAGCGAACACCGGGGAGCTGTTTTTT | CSVGTANTGELFF
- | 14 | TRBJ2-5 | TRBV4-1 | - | TGCGCCAGCAGCCAAGCAGTGCAGGGGGGGTCCCAGTACTTC | CASSQAVQGGSQYF
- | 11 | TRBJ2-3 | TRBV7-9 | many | TGTGCCAGCAGCTACACAGATACGCAGTATTTT | CASSYTDTQYF
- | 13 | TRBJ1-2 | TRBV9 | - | TGTGCCAGCAGCGTAGAGACGGCTTATGGCTACACCTTC | CASSVETAYGYTF
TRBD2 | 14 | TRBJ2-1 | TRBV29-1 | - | TGCAGCGTTGATGCAGCGGGAGGAGCGGGTGAGCAGTTCTTC | CSVDAAGGAGEQFF
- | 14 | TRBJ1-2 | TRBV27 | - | TGTGCCAGCAGTGCCTACCCCCGGACTCTCGGCTACACCTTC | CASSAYPRTLGYTF
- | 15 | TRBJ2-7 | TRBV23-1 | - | TGCGCCAGCAGTCTACGATTCCGTCCTTCCTACGAGCAGTACTTC | CASSLRFRPSYEQYF
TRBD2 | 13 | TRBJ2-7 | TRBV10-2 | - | TGCGCCACTTCACTAGCGGGAGCCTACGAGCAGTACTTC | CATSLAGAYEQYF
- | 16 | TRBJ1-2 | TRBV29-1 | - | TGCAGCGTCCCCTGGACCTCGGGAAAATATAACTATGGCTACACCTTC | CSVPWTSGKYNYGYTF
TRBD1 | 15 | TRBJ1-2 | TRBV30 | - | TGTGCCTGGAGGTCCGACAGGGGGGGTGACTATGGCTACACCTTC | CAWRSDRGGDYGYTF
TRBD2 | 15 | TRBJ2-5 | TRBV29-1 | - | TGCAGCGTTGAAGATGGGGCTAGCGGGAGAGAGACCCAGTACTTC | CSVEDGASGRETQYF
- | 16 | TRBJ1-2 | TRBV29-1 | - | TGCAGCGTTGAACCCGGCAGGGGCCGGATGAACTATGGCTACACCTTC | CSVEPGRGRMNYGYTF
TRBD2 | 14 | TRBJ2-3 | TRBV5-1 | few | TGCGCCAGCAGCTTAGGGACTAGCGGAGATACGCAGTATTTT | CASSLGTSGDTQYF
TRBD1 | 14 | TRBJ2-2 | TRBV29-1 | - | TGCAGCGTTGACTCGGACAGGGTCACCGGGGAGCTGTTTTTT | CSVDSDRVTGELFF
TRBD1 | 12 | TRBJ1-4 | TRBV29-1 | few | TGCAGCGTTCGACAGGGTTTTGAAAAACTGTTTTTT | CSVRQGFEKLFF
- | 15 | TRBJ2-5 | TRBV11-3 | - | TGTGCCAGCAGCTTAGTCTGGGACTACCAAGAGACCCAGTACTTC | CASSLVWDYQETQYF
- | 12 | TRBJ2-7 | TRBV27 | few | TGTGCCAGCAAACGAGGGGCCCACGAGCAGTACTTC | CASKRGAHEQYF
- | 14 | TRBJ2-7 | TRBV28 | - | TGTGCCAGCAGTTTCGGGGGAGGGGGATACGAGCAGTACTTC | CASSFGGGGYEQYF
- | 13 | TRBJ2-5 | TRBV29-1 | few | TGCAGCGTAGCGGACGGGATGGAAGAGACCCAGTACTTC | CSVADGMEETQYF
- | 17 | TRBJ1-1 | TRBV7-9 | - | TGTGCCAGCAAGCTTAGTGTGAGGCAGGGGTCGAGCGCTGAAGCTTTCTTT | CASKLSVRQGSSAEAFF
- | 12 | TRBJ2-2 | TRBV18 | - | TGTGCCAGCTCACCGGAAGACGTAGAGCTGTTTTTT | CASSPEDVELFF
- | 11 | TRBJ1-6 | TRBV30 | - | TGTGCCTGGAGCGAGGGTGGGGCCCTCCACTTT | CAWSEGGALHF
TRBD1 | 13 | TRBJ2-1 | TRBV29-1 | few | TGCAGCGTTGGGGGGACAGAGTACAATGAGCAGTTCTTC | CSVGGTEYNEQFF
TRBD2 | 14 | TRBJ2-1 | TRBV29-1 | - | TGCAGCGTTGTCTCAGCGGGAGGGTTCAATGAGCAGTTCTTC | CSVVSAGGFNEQFF
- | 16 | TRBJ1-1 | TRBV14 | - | TGTGCCAGCAGCCCCCGGCCAGGCAGGGTGAACACTGAAGCTTTCTTT | CASSPRPGRVNTEAFF
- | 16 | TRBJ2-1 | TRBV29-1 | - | TGCAGCGTTGAATCCCCACAGGGTCTTATACGCAATGAGCAGTTCTTC | CSVESPQGLIRNEQFF
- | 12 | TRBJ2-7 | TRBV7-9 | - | TGTGCCAGCAGCTTAGTAGGGGACGAGCAGTACTTC | CASSLVGDEQYF
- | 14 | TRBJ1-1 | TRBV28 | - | TGTGCCAGCAGTTACTTACAGGTGAACACTGAAGCTTTCTTT | CASSYLQVNTEAFF
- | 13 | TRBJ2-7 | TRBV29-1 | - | TGCAGCGTTGAGACGGGATTCGAGTACGAGCAGTACTTC | CSVETGFEYEQYF